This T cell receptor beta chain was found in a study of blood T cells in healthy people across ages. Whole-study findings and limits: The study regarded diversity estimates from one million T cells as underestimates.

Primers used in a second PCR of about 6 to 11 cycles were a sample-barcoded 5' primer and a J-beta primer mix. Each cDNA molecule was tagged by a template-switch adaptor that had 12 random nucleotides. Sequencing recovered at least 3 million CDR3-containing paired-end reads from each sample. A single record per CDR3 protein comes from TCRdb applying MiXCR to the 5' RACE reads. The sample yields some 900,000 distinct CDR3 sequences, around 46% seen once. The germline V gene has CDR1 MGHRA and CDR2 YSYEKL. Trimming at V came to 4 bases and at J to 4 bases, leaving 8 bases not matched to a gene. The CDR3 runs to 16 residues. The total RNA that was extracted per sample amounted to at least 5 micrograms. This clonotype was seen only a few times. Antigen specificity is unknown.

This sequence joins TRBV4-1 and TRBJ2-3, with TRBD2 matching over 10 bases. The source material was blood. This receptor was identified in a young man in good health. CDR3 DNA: TGCGCCAGCAGCCGACTAACTAGCGGGGCCCCAGATACGCAGTATTTT. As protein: CASSRLTSGAPDTQYF.